This T cell receptor (beta chain) was captured by sequencing in a study of PD-1 blockade in mismatch repair-deficient tumors (dated by TCRdb to 2016 to 2017). Looking at the study overall: The trial enrolled some 82 consecutive patients with roughly twelve mismatch repair-deficient cancer types between late 2013 and 2016, all previously treated and progressing. Deep sequencing of TCR CDR3 regions was used to track tumor-associated T cell clones in peripheral blood of patients responding to PD-1 blockade.

On this clone: No antigen is known for it. The record has no base qualities; no much larger clone is one base away.

For each enrolled patient, mismatch repair deficiency was established using either polymerase chain reaction or immunohistochemistry. TCR sequencing was performed for a few patients who responded to pembrolizumab therapy. Pembrolizumab PD-1 blockade was prospectively tested in advanced mismatch repair-deficient cancers, regardless of tissue of origin, in the phase II trial. Peripheral blood T cell samples were serially collected before and at multiple times after PD-1 blockade was started. Blood sampling times were expressed in weeks after the first pembrolizumab dose. Results the study describes overall, beyond this receptor: Clones residing in the tumor, which were often undetectable in blood before treatment, expanded quickly after pembrolizumab and then contracted, generally before radiologic responses.

The library was built by means of the immunoSEQ multiplex PCR assay. Sourced from immuneACCESS, this table was stored by TCRdb with only in-frame sequences that have V and J called. A share of the clones is absent; for the studies checked, an unresolved V gene accounts for under half, and the remainder has no known explanation. The sample table holds over 100,000 clones, of which roughly 80% were seen once. Roughly 4.5% of the sample comes from the top ten. The sequencing used peripheral blood, collected approximately 60 weeks after starting pembrolizumab. This clonotype originated in an adult with mismatch repair-deficient cancer.

CDR3 region: CASSPPSTIYEQYF. In nucleotides, the sequence is TGTGCCAGCAGCCCGCCCTCGACGATTTACGAGCAGTACTTC. The V gene is TRBV7-2 and the J gene is TRBJ2-7, with the identity of the D gene unclear. V gives up 5 bases and J gives up 4 bases, and the segment between their germline ends measures 15 bases. Including the terminal cysteine and phenylalanine, the CDR3 comprises 14 residues. The read is trimmed to its CDR3 DNA, 42 bases read in frame from base 1. CDR1 and CDR2, looked up from the germline V gene, are SGHTA and FQGNSA.